This T cell receptor beta chain was sequenced for a study of identical twins. TCRdb redid the calling of the 5' RACE reads with MiXCR, one entry per CDR3 protein. The sample holds under 350,000 distinct CDR3 sequences, roughly 10% seen once. Study findings and constraints: For out-of-frame beta sequences, excess twin sharing was weaker. Within twin pairs, the out-of-frame alpha sequences they shared showed excess low generation probability.

The germline V gene encodes CDR1 SGDLS and CDR2 YYNGEE. The J segment lost 5 bases and the V segment lost 3 bases, leaving 11 bases of the junction unmatched. The CDR3 consists of 15 residues. This clonotype occurred many times. Its antigen remains unidentified. The sample also formed part of further work on yellow fever vaccine responses in identical twins. According to that study: Reported findings indicate that twins' vaccine T cell responses seemed partially convergent, partially personalized.

This TCR was sampled from a woman aged 18-30 years in good health. J is TRBJ2-7 and V is TRBV9; TRBD1 matches at 7 bases. The sample was CD8+ T cells sorted from blood. In nucleotides, the CDR3 is TGTGCCAGCAGCGGGAGGACAGGCGTAGGTAACGAGCAGTACTTC. Translated, it gives CASSGRTGVGNEQYF.